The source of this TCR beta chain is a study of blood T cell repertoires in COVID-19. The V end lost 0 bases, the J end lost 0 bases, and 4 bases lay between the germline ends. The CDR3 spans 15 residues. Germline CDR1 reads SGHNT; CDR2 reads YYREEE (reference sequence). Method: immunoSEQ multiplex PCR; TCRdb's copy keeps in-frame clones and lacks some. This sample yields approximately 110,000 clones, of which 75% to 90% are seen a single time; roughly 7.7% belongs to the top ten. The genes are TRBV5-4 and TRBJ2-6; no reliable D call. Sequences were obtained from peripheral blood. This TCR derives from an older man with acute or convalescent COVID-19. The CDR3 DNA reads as TGTGCCAGCAGCTTGGATATCTCTGGGGCCAACGTCCTGACTTTC. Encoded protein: CASSLDISGANVLTF.